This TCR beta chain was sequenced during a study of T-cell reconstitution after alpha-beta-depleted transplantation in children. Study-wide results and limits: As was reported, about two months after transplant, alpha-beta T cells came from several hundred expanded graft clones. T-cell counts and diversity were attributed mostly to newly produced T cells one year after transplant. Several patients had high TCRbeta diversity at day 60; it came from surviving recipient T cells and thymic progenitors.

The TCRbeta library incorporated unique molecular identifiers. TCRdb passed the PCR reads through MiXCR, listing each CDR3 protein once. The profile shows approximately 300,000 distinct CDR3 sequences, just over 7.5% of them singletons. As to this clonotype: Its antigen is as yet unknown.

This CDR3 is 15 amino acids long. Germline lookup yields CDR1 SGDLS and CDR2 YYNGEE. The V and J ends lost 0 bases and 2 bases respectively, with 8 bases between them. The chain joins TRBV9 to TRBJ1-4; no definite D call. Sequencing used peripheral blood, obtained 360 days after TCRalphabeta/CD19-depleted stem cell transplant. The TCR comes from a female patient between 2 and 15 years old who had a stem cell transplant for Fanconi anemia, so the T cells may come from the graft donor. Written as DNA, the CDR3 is TGTGCCAGCAGCGTAGAGGGAGGGACTAATGAAAAACTGTTTTTT. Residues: CASSVEGGTNEKLFF.